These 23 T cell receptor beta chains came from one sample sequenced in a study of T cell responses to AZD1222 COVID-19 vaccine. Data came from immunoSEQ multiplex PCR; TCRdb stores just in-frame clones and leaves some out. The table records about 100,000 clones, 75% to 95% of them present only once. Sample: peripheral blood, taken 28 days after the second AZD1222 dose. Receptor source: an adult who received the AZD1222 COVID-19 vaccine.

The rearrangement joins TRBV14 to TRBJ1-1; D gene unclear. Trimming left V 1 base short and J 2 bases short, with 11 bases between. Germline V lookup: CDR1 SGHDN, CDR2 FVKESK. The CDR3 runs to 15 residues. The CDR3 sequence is CASSQAGRINTEAFF. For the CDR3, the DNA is TGTGCCAGCAGCCAAGCAGGACGGATCAACACTGAAGCTTTCTTT.

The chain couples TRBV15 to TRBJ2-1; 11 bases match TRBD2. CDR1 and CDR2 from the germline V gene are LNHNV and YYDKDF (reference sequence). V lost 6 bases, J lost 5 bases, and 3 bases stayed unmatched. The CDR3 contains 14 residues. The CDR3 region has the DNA TGTGCCACCAGAGGGACTAGCGGAAACAATGAGCAGTTCTTC. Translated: CATRGTSGNNEQFF.

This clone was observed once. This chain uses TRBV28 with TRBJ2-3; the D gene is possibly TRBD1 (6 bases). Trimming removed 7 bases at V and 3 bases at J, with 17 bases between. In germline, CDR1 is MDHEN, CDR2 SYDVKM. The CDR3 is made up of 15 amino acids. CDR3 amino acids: CASNLSGAHTDTQYF. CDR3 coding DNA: TGTGCCAGCAATCTCTCAGGGGCGCATACAGATACGCAGTATTTT.

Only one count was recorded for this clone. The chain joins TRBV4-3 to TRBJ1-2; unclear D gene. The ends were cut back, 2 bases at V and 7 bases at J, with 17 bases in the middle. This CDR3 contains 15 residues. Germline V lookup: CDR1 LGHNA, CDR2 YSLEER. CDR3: CASSQSEIPSLGYTF. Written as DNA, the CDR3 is TGCGCCAGCAGCCAATCAGAGATCCCTTCCCTTGGCTACACCTTC.

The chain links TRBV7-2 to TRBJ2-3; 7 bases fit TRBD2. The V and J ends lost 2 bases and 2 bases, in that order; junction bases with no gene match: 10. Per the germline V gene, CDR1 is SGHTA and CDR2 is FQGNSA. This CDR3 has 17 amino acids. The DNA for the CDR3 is TGTGCCAGCAGCTTAAAGGCCGGGAGGCCACTCACAGATACGCAGTATTTT. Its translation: CASSLKAGRPLTDTQYF.

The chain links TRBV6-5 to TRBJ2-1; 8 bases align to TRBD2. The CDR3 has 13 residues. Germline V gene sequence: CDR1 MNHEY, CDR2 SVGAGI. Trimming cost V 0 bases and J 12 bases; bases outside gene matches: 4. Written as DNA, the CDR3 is TGTGCCAGCAGTTACTCCGGGGGACTAGGGCAGTTCTTC. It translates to CASSYSGGLGQFF.

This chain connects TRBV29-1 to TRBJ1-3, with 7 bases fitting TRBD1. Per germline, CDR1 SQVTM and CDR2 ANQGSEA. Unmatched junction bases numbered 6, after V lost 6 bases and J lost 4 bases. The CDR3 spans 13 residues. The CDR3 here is CSVLTGSGNTIYF. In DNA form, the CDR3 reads TGCAGCGTCCTGACAGGGTCAGGAAACACCATATATTTT.

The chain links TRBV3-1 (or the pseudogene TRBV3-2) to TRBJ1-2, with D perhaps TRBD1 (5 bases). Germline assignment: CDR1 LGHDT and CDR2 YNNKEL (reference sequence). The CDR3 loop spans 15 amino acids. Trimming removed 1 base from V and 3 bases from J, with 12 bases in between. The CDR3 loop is CASSQGWLGDYGYTF. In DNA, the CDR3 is TGTGCCAGCAGCCAAGGGTGGCTAGGGGACTATGGCTACACCTTC.

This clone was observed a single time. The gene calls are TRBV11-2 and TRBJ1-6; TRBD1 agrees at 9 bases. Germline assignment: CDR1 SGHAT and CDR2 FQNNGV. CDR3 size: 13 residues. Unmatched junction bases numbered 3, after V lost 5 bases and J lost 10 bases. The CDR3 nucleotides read TGTGCCAGCAGCCTGGACAGGGGATCACCCCTCCACTTT. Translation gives CASSLDRGSPLHF. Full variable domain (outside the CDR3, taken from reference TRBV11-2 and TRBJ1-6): EAGVAQSPRYKIIEKRQSVAFWCNPISGHATLYWYQQILGQGPKLLIQFQNNGVVDDSQLPKDRFSAERLKGVDSTLKIQPAKLEDSAVYLCASSLDRGSPLHFGNGTRLTVT.

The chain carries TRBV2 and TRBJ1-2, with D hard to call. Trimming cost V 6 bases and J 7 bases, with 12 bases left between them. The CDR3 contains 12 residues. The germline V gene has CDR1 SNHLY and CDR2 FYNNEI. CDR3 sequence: CASRTQSRGYTF. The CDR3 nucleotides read TGTGCCAGCAGAACCCAAAGTCGTGGCTACACCTTC.

This CDR3 reads CAISESTSTGELFF. Here the CDR3 DNA reads TGTGCCATCAGTGAGTCGACGAGCACCGGGGAGCTGTTTTTT. The rearrangement uses TRBV10-3 and TRBJ2-2; D gene uncertain. Trimming stripped 0 bases from V and 4 bases from J, with 6 bases between. This CDR3 has 14 amino acids. Germline V gives CDR1 ENHRY, CDR2 SYGVKD.

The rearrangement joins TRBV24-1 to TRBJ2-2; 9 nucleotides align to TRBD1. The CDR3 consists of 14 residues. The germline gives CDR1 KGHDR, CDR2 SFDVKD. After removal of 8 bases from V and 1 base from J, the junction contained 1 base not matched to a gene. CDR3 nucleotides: TGTGCCACCAAGGGACAGGGGAACACCGGGGAGCTGTTTTTT. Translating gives CATKGQGNTGELFF.

DNA for the CDR3: TGCGCCAGCAGCTTGGCCTCGGGAGAGACCCAGTACTTC. Residues: CASSLASGETQYF. The chain couples TRBV5-1 to TRBJ2-5; D gene unclear. With 0 bases removed from V and 4 bases from J, the gap between germline ends came to 7 bases. The CDR3 runs to 13 residues. Germline V gene sequence: CDR1 SGHRS, CDR2 YFSETQ.

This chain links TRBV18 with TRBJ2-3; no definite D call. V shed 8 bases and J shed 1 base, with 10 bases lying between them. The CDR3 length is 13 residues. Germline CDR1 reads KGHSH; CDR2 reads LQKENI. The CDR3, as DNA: TGTGCCAGCACCCCACGGGGCACAGATACGCAGTATTTT. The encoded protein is CASTPRGTDTQYF.

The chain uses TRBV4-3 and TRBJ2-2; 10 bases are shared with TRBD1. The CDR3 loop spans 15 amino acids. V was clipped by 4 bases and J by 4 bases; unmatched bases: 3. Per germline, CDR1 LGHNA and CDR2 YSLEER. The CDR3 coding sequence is TGCGCCAGCAGCCCCCGGGACAGGGGCACCGGGGAGCTGTTTTTT. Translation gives CASSPRDRGTGELFF.

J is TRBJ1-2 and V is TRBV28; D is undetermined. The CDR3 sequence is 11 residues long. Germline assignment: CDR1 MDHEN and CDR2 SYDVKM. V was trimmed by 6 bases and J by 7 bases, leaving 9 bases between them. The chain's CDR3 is CASRSPSGYTF. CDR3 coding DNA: TGTGCCAGCAGATCCCCCTCTGGCTACACCTTC.

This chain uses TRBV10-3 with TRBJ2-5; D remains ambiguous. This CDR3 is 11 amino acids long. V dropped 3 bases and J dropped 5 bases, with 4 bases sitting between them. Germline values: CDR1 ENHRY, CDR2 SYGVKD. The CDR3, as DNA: TGTGCCATCAGTGAAGGGGAGACCCAGTACTTC. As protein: CAISEGETQYF.

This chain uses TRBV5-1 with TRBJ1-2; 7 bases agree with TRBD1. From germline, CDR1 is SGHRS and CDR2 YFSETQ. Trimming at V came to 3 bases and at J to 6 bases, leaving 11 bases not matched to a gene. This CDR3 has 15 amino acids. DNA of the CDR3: TGCGCCAGCAGCTGGACTACAGGGGCGGTGAATGGCTACACCTTC. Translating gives CASSWTTGAVNGYTF.

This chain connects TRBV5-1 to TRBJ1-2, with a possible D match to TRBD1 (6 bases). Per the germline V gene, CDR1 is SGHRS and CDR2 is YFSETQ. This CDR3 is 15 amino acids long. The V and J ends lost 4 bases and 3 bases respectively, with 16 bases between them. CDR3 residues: CASSPGGGGDYGYTF. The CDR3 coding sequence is TGCGCCAGCAGCCCCGGAGGAGGGGGGGACTATGGCTACACCTTC.

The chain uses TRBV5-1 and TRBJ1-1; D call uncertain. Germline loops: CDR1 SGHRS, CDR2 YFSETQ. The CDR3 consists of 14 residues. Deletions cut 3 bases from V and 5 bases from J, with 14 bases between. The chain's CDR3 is CASSSPLRGTEAFF. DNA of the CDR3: TGCGCCAGCAGCTCCCCCCTAAGAGGGACTGAAGCTTTCTTT.

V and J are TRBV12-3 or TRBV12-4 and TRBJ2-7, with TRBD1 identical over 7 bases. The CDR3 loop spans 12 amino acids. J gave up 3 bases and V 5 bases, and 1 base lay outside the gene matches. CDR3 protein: CASSRDSYEQYF. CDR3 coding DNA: TGTGCCAGCAGTAGGGACAGCTACGAGCAGTACTTC.

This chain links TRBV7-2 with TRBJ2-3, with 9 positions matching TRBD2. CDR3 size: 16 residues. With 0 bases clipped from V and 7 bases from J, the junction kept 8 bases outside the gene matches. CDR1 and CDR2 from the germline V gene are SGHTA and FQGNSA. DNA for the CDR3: TGTGCCAGCAGCTTAGCGCTGGCTAGCGGGACAAATACGCAGTATTTT. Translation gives CASSLALASGTNTQYF.

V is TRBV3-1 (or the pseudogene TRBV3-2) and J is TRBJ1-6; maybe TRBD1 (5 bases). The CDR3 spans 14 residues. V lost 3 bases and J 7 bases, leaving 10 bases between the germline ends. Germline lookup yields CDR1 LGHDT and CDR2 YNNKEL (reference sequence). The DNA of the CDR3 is TGTGCCAGCAGCCAGTCCGAGGGGAATTCACCCCTCCACTTT. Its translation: CASSQSEGNSPLHF.